This T cell receptor (beta chain) was recovered during a study of blood T cells in healthy people across ages. The CDR3 loop spans 14 amino acids. Germline CDR1 DFQATT, CDR2 SNEGSKA (reference sequence). A sample-barcoded 5' primer and a J-beta primer mix were used in a second PCR of roughly 6 to 11 cycles. Each TCR beta cDNA got a 12-nucleotide random molecular identifier. TCRdb recomputed calls from the 5' RACE reads with MiXCR, one row per CDR3 protein. The sample has under 800,000 distinct CDR3 sequences, around 46% seen once. As for this clonotype: Germline is not matched at one junction end, which may reflect a read error.

The genes are TRBV20-1 and TRBJ2-3; tentatively, D is TRBD1 or TRBD2 (6 bases each). The sample consisted of blood. This TCR derives from a woman aged 60-75 years in good health. The DNA for the CDR3 is TGCAGTGCTAGAGATTGGCGGGACACATATACGCAGTATTTT. As protein: CSARDWRDTYTQYF.